This entry is about one T cell receptor (beta chain). The target antigen is unknown. Described treatment: randomized to nivolumab then ipilimumab (arm A) or the reverse (arm B). No patient had prior DNA-damaging chemotherapy. The entry originates in a study of sequential checkpoint blockade in melanoma. Study-level information: TCRbeta immunosequencing was performed on DNA from around 91 pretreatment melanoma tumor samples.

Only in-frame clones appear in the TCRdb table, and some are missing; sequencing was by immunoSEQ multiplex PCR. The sample lists about 20,000 clones, about 69% seen once, with 4.8% in the top ten. Study conclusions and caveats: Response in arm A was associated with pretreatment TIL clonality. Mutational load did not correlate with tumor T-cell fraction or clonality.

The CDR3 consists of 14 residues. From germline, CDR1 is SQVTM and CDR2 ANQGSEA. Trimming removed 3 bases from V and 7 bases from J; junction bases left unmatched: 5. This chain joins TRBV29-1 and TRBJ2-2; 10 nucleotides match TRBD2. This TCR came from a human donor with melanoma. The source was tumor tissue (inferred from file names), collected from a patient given nivolumab and ipilimumab in sequence. CDR3 in amino acids: CSVESGREVGELFF. The CDR3 bases are TGCAGCGTTGAGAGCGGGAGGGAGGTCGGGGAGCTGTTTTTT.